The T cell receptor beta chain under discussion was sequenced for a study of control samples from healthy donors and cancer patients. CDR1 and CDR2 (germline): LNHNV, YYDKDF (reference sequence). This CDR3 region has 11 residues. The V and J ends lost 0 bases and 7 bases respectively, with 0 bases between them. The data were produced by immunoSEQ multiplex PCR, yet TCRdb's version contains in-frame clones alone and is incomplete. The sample comprises 50,000 or so clones, 95% to 97% of which are singletons, and 1.1% rests with the top ten. The source is a woman younger than 30 in good health. Sequencing was carried out using blood. The V gene is TRBV15, the J gene TRBJ1-4; no reliable D call. CDR3 residues: CATSRDEKLFF. CDR3 nucleotides: TGTGCCACCAGCAGAGATGAAAAACTGTTTTTT.